This T cell receptor beta chain emerged from a study of blood T cell repertoires in COVID-19. The CDR3 is made up of 13 amino acids. Germline lookup yields CDR1 SQVTM and CDR2 ANQGSEA. Between the trimmed V and J ends, which lost 2 bases and 13 bases, there was a span of 20 bases. Measured with immunoSEQ multiplex PCR; TCRdb has only the in-frame clones, and not every one. The table lists about 190,000 clones, under 85% of them singletons, with around 6.1% in the top ten. This chain connects TRBV29-1 to TRBJ1-2; D is unclear. Sequencing was performed on peripheral blood. This TCR was recovered from a woman aged 40-49 years with acute or convalescent COVID-19. In DNA, the CDR3 is TGCAGCGTTGAACTGGGAGGAGGGCGTCGGCCCACCTTC. Encoded protein: CSVELGGGRRPTF.